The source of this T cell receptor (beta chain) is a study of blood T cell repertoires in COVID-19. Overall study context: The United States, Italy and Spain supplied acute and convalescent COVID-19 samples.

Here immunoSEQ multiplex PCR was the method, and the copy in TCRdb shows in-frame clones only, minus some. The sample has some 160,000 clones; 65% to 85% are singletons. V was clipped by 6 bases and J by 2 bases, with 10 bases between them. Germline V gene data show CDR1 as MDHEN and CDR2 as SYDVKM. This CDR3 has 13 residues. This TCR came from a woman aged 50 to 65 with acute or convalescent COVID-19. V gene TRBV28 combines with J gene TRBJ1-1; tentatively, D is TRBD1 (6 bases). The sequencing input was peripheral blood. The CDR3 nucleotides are TGTGCCAGCAGAGGACAGCCTAACACTGAAGCTTTCTTT. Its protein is CASRGQPNTEAFF.